These T cell receptor beta chains were read from a single sample in a study of PD-1 blockade in classical Hodgkin lymphoma. Here immunoSEQ multiplex PCR was the method, and the copy in TCRdb shows in-frame clones only, minus some. The data show about 33,000 clones, with 70% to 80% seen just once and approximately 4% held by the top ten. Here the sequenced sample was peripheral blood mononuclear cells (PBMCs), taken before the fourth cycle of nivolumab. These receptors all come from a human donor with classical Hodgkin lymphoma. Both conserved end residues are part of each CDR3. D genes are given only for firm matches. Only some rows state a clone size, as once, few, many or a class for expanded clones.

D gene	V gene	clone size	J gene	CDR3 DNA	CDR3 protein
NA	TRBV7-6	NA	TRBJ2-5	TGTGCCAGCAGCCACCGGTGGAGTTCGAGGGCCCAGTACTTC	CASSHRWSSRAQYF
TRBD1	TRBV5-8	few	TRBJ1-5	TGTGCCAGCAGCTTGGATGGACAGGGCGTCAATCAGCCCCAGCATTTT	CASSLDGQGVNQPQHF
NA	TRBV28	NA	TRBJ1-1	TGTGCCAGCGCCCAGGGGACTCACACTGAAGCTTTCTTT	CASAQGTHTEAFF
TRBD1	TRBV7-2	NA	TRBJ2-7	TGTGCCAGCAGCTTAGTAGGAGGGGGGACAGGCTTTTACGAGCAGTACTTC	CASSLVGGGTGFYEQYF
NA	TRBV27	NA	TRBJ2-2	TGTGCCAGCAGTTTAGAACAGGACCACTCCGGGATTAACACCGGGGGGCTGTTTTTT	CASSLEQDHSGINTGGLFF
NA	TRBV7-3	NA	TRBJ2-1	TGTGCCAGCGCGAGGGGCGACCCGGACGTGGATGAGCAGTTCTTC	CASARGDPDVDEQFF
NA	TRBV19	NA	TRBJ1-2	TGTGCCAGTACCCCTGATCGAAGGTCTGGAGCCTATGGCTACACCTTC	CASTPDRRSGAYGYTF
NA	TRBV6-5	NA	TRBJ2-2	TGTGCCAGCAGTTACTCTCAGACCACCGGGGAGCTGTTTTTT	CASSYSQTTGELFF
NA	TRBV10-3	few	TRBJ1-2	TGTGCCATCCTCGGGGACGAAAAGTCTAACTATGGCTACACCTTC	CAILGDEKSNYGYTF
NA	TRBV15	once	TRBJ1-1	TGTGCCACCAGCAGAGATAAGGCACCCAACACTGAAGCTTTCTTT	CATSRDKAPNTEAFF
NA	TRBV7-9	few	TRBJ1-1	TGTGCCAGCAGCTTAAGACCGGACACTGAAGCTTTCTTT	CASSLRPDTEAFF
TRBD1	TRBV7-9	NA	TRBJ2-1	TGTGCCAGCAGCTCGGGACGACAGGGTTTAGACTCCTACAATGAGCAGTTCTTC	CASSSGRQGLDSYNEQFF